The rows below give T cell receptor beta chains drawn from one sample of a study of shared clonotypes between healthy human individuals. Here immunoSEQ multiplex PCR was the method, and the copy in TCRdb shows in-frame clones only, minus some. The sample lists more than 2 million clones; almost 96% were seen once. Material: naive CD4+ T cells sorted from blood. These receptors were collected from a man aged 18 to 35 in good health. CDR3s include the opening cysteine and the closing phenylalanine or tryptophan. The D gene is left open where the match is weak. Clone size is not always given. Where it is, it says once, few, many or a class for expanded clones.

TGTGCCAGCAGCTTTGCCCCCTACAATGAGCAGTTCTTC,CASSFAPYNEQFF,TRBJ2-1,.,TRBV7-6,once
TGTGCCAGCAGCTCCTACAGGGGGCCTGGGGCCAACGTCCTGACTTTC,CASSSYRGPGANVLTF,TRBJ2-6,TRBD1,TRBV9,.
TGTGCCGGCCGGACTAGCGGGAGAAAGGACGAGCAGTACTTC,CAGRTSGRKDEQYF,TRBJ2-7,TRBD2,TRBV28,.
TGTGCCAGCAGCTTAGTAAAGGGGCTGGAGACCCAGTACTTC,CASSLVKGLETQYF,TRBJ2-5,.,TRBV5-6,.
TGTGCCAGTAGTATTCAGGTTGGGCAGGGTGTAGCTTTCTTT,CASSIQVGQGVAFF,TRBJ1-1,.,TRBV19,.
TGTGCCAGCAGTGAATTTGGCGCGGGACAAGAGACCCAGTACTTC,CASSEFGAGQETQYF,TRBJ2-5,.,TRBV2,.
TGCGCCAGCAGCCCACTCCTCGTGGAGACCCAGTACTTC,CASSPLLVETQYF,TRBJ2-5,.,TRBV4-1,once
TGTGCCAGCAGCGACAGGGGGCCGAACACCGGGGAGCTGTTTTTT,CASSDRGPNTGELFF,TRBJ2-2,TRBD1,TRBV6-9,.
TGTGCCAGCAGCTTGGCCCAAGGACCCCTCCACTTT,CASSLAQGPLHF,TRBJ1-6,.,TRBV5-6,few
TGTGCCAGCAGTGAATTACGGGGGGACTACAATGAGCAGTTCTTC,CASSELRGDYNEQFF,TRBJ2-1,TRBD2,TRBV2,.
TGTGCCATCAGTGAGTTAGAGGGAAATCAGCCCCAGCATTTT,CAISELEGNQPQHF,TRBJ1-5,.,TRBV10-3,once
TGTGCCACCAAAAGGAGCCGGGGATATTTATCCACAGATACGCAGTATTTT,CATKRSRGYLSTDTQYF,TRBJ2-3,.,TRBV19,.
TGTGCCAGCAGTGAATCGGCGTCAGTAATCTATAATTCACCCCTCCACTTT,CASSESASVIYNSPLHF,TRBJ1-6,.,TRBV25-1,.
TGCGCCAGCAGATCAACAGGGGGTTACCAAGAGACCCAGTACTTC,CASRSTGGYQETQYF,TRBJ2-5,TRBD1,TRBV5-1,once
TGTGCCAGTAGTACCCAGTTTCAGGGGACAAAGACCCAGTACTTC,CASSTQFQGTKTQYF,TRBJ2-5,.,TRBV19,.
TGTGCCAGCAGCATGACAGGGGGCGCGGGAAACACCATATATTTT,CASSMTGGAGNTIYF,TRBJ1-3,TRBD1,TRBV5-4,once
TGTGCCAGCAGCGCCTCGTGGGGACAGGGCCACACTGAAGCTTTCTTT,CASSASWGQGHTEAFF,TRBJ1-1,TRBD1,TRBV9,once
TGTGCCAGCAGTTCTAGCACAGATACGCAGTATTTT,CASSSSTDTQYF,TRBJ2-3,.,TRBV2,few
TGTGCCAGCAGCCAACAGGGGGCGAGCACTGAAGCTTTCTTT,CASSQQGASTEAFF,TRBJ1-1,TRBD1,TRBV7-9,.
TGTGCCAGCAGTCCTCCTGGACTAGCGGGAAGCTCCGGGGAGCTGTTTTTT,CASSPPGLAGSSGELFF,TRBJ2-2,TRBD2,TRBV7-6,.
TGTGCCTGGAGTGTAGGCCAAACGAGCAGCGGAAACACCATATATTTT,CAWSVGQTSSGNTIYF,TRBJ1-3,.,TRBV30,.
TGTGCCTGGAGTGCGGAAAACATTCAGTACTTC,CAWSAENIQYF,TRBJ2-4,.,TRBV30,few
TGTGCCAGCTCACCAGACGGTACTTTTAATGAAAAACTGTTTTTT,CASSPDGTFNEKLFF,TRBJ1-4,.,TRBV18,.
TGCGCCAGCAGCCAAGAAAGGTCCTACGAGCAGTACTTC,CASSQERSYEQYF,TRBJ2-7,.,TRBV4-3,.
TGTGCCAGCAGTTTTGGACTATTAGGCTCCTACGAGCAGTACTTC,CASSFGLLGSYEQYF,TRBJ2-7,.,TRBV2,.
TGTGCCAGCAGCTTAGTACAGGGGAGCAATCAGCCCCAGCATTTT,CASSLVQGSNQPQHF,TRBJ1-5,TRBD1,TRBV7-8,.
TGTGCCAGCAGGCCAAGCGGGCCGGTCTATGGCTACACCTTC,CASRPSGPVYGYTF,TRBJ1-2,.,TRBV11-2,.
TGCGCCAGCAGCCAAGATAGGCTACGGGACAGGGCTGTGACCGGGGAGCTGTTTTTT,CASSQDRLRDRAVTGELFF,TRBJ2-2,TRBD1,TRBV4-3,.
TGCGCCAGCAGCCGAGCGAACGGGGAGCTGTTTTTT,CASSRANGELFF,TRBJ2-2,.,TRBV5-1,.
TGTGCCAGCTCACCCCTGGGGGGACAAGAGACCCAGTACTTC,CASSPLGGQETQYF,TRBJ2-5,.,TRBV18,.
TGTGCCAGCAGTTTTGCCAGAGGGACAGGAGTTCACGAGCAGTACTTC,CASSFARGTGVHEQYF,TRBJ2-7,TRBD1,TRBV27,.
TGTGCCAGCAGCTTTTATCTTGTCGGAGGGGACAGGGACTACGAGCAGTACTTC,CASSFYLVGGDRDYEQYF,TRBJ2-7,TRBD1,TRBV7-6,.
TGTGCCAGCTCACCGCCTTCGGGGAAGAATTCACCCCTCCACTTT,CASSPPSGKNSPLHF,TRBJ1-6,.,TRBV18,.
TGTGCCAGCAGTGAACTGCGGGAGTTCCCCAATCCCAATGAGCAGTTCTTC,CASSELREFPNPNEQFF,TRBJ2-1,TRBD2,TRBV6-1,.
TGTGCCAGCAGTTATCGGCAGAACTATGGCTACACCTTC,CASSYRQNYGYTF,TRBJ1-2,.,TRBV27,once
TGCGCCAGCAGGTACACCCCCGGGACTAGCGCCGGGGAGCTGTTTTTT,CASRYTPGTSAGELFF,TRBJ2-2,TRBD2,TRBV5-1,.
TGTGCCGCCCGACAGTTCTCTGGAAACACCATATATTTT,CAARQFSGNTIYF,TRBJ1-3,.,TRBV6-1,.
TGTGCCAGCAGCAAGGGACAGGGGGAAACTGAAGCTTTCTTT,CASSKGQGETEAFF,TRBJ1-1,TRBD1,TRBV7-9,.
TGTGCCACCTCAGGGGCCTATGGCTACACCTTC,CATSGAYGYTF,TRBJ1-2,.,TRBV6-5,once
TGTGCCAGCAGCGTAGGGGGCGCGATGAACACTGAAGCTTTCTTT,CASSVGGAMNTEAFF,TRBJ1-1,.,TRBV9,once
TGTGCCAGCAGCGTCAACCCCGGGACTAGCGGGGGGGGTCCTTCTTACGAGCAGTACTTC,CASSVNPGTSGGGPSYEQYF,TRBJ2-7,TRBD2,TRBV9,few
TGTGCCAGCAGCTCAGGACTAGCGGGGTTGCAGTACTTC,CASSSGLAGLQYF,TRBJ2-7,TRBD2,TRBV7-2,.
TGCGCCAGCACCTACCGACAGGGGAGCTCCTACGAGCAGTACTTC,CASTYRQGSSYEQYF,TRBJ2-7,TRBD1,TRBV5-1,.
TGTGCCACCTGGGAGAGCGGATCCTACGAGCAGTACTTC,CATWESGSYEQYF,TRBJ2-7,.,TRBV6-5,once
TGTGCCAGCAGTGGGGGGGGCGGCAGGAGCTCCTACGAGCAGTACTTC,CASSGGGGRSSYEQYF,TRBJ2-7,.,TRBV6-1,.
TGTGCCTGGACAGGTGGAAACACCATATATTTT,CAWTGGNTIYF,TRBJ1-3,.,TRBV30,.
TGTGCCAGCAGCTTTACAGGGGGCTCGTACCAAGAGACCCAGTACTTC,CASSFTGGSYQETQYF,TRBJ2-5,TRBD1,TRBV11-2,.
TGTGCCAGCAGTGCACAGGGAGGGGACACCGGGGAGCTGTTTTTT,CASSAQGGDTGELFF,TRBJ2-2,.,TRBV2,.
TGTGCCAGCAGCGGGGGACTTGAGAGCGGCTACACCTTC,CASSGGLESGYTF,TRBJ1-2,.,TRBV2,.
TGTGCCAGTAGTATCGGGACAGGGGACAACTATGGCTACACCTTC,CASSIGTGDNYGYTF,TRBJ1-2,TRBD1,TRBV19,.
TGTGCCATCAGTGGTCAGGGTCTAAGAGCTAACTATGGCTACACCTTC,CAISGQGLRANYGYTF,TRBJ1-2,.,TRBV10-3,.